This TCR beta chain came from a study of T cell changes during pregnancy in multiple sclerosis. CDR1 is MNHNY, CDR2 SVGAGI, per germline (reference sequence). V lost 6 bases and J 1 base, leaving 6 bases between the germline ends. The CDR3 contains 12 residues. The table came from immunoSEQ multiplex PCR; TCRdb's copy has only in-frame clones and leaves some out. Of around 50,000 clones listed, 94% were seen once; the top ten hold about 4.5%. The chain carries TRBV6-6 and TRBJ1-1, with no clear D. The source material was CD8+ T cells from peripheral blood mononuclear cells, sampled in the first trimester of pregnancy. The TCR was taken from a female donor with multiple sclerosis, enrolled in a pregnancy study. The CDR3 DNA reads as TGTGCCAGCAGCCAGGCGAACACTGAAGCTTTCTTT. This gives the protein CASSQANTEAFF.